This TCR beta chain stems from a study of CD8 T cells in ankylosing spondylitis. Notes on the study in general: Reports say disease-linked clones showed up significantly more in matched ankylosing spondylitis synovial fluid.

Libraries for TCR beta were made by quantitative 5'-RACE with molecular barcodes. TCRdb analysed the 5' RACE reads with MiXCR anew, one entry per CDR3 protein. The sample records around 230,000 distinct CDR3 sequences, 7% to 10% being singletons. Germline CDR1 and CDR2: WSHSY and SAAADI. The CDR3 loop spans 12 amino acids. The germline V and J ends were trimmed by 5 bases and 4 bases, with 8 bases remaining between them. This clonotype has ten or more counts. As yet, its antigen is unknown. The specimen was blood, either unsorted or a sorted T cell fraction (not recorded which). The sequence came from a female donor with ankylosing spondylitis or in good health (not recorded which). The rearrangement links TRBV10-2 to TRBJ2-5; D might be TRBD1 (5 bases). For the CDR3, the DNA is TGCGCCAGCAGTACGCAGGGAGAGACCCAGTACTTC. Translated, it gives CASSTQGETQYF.